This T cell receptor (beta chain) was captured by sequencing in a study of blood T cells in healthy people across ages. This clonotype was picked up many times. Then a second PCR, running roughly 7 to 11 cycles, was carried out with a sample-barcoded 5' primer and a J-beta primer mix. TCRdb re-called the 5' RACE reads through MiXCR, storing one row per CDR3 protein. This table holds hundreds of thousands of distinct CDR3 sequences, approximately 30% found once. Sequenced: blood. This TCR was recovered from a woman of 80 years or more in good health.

The CDR3 DNA reads TGTGCCACCACCGAACAGGGGGCTCAAGAGACCCAGTACTTC. Translating gives CATTEQGAQETQYF. The rearrangement links TRBV24-1 to TRBJ2-5, with TRBD1 matching 9 bases. This CDR3 has 14 amino acids. Germline V gives CDR1 KGHDR, CDR2 SFDVKD. J gave up 2 bases and V 8 bases, and 5 bases lay outside the gene matches.